This T cell receptor beta chain was obtained from a study of T cells in Graves' hyperthyroidism and ophthalmopathy (dated by TCRdb to the late 2010s). Notes on the research overall: Peripheral blood samples were taken at initial diagnosis, before any treatment was given. TCR V-J signatures able to tell the groups apart were searched for in a discovery cohort of approximately 95 patients, of whom 40 to 45 had Graves' ophthalmopathy and roughly 57 had stable Graves' hyperthyroidism. Whether ophthalmopathy could be predicted prospectively was tested in an independent validation cohort made up of under 20 hyperthyroidism patients plus 17 patients who later progressed to ophthalmopathy. The 100 discovery patients were divided at random into training and test sets in a 7:3 ratio. Thyroid tissue and blood T-cell repertoires from more than 5 Graves' hyperthyroidism patients were also compared in the study. Following sampling, methimazole starting at 30 mg daily was given to hyperthyroidism patients, and high-dose intravenous methylprednisolone was given to ophthalmopathy patients. According to the paper, TCR Vbeta CDR3 sequencing was carried out on approximately 140 peripheral blood samples, which came from fewer than 50 ophthalmopathy, roughly 75 hyperthyroidism and some 17 progressor patients. What the work shows at the level of the full study, not this receptor alone: In validation, progression to ophthalmopathy was predicted by the model with about 70% sensitivity and approximately 78% specificity, a median of around 5.9 months before onset. Most expanded thyroid clonotypes (frequency above 0.001) were also detected in blood, a finding suggesting that blood repertoires may reflect thyroid immune responses. Ophthalmopathy was separated from stable hyperthyroidism by a 13 V-J signature model, with over 85% sensitivity and around 81% specificity obtained in cross-validation and 80%/75% obtained in testing. No statistical method was used to fix the sample size in advance, and group allocation was not hidden from the investigators.

This clonotype was counted many times. This receptor's antigen is unknown. Base-call qualities are not available, and no considerably larger clone is one nucleotide away. Graves' hyperthyroidism was defined as stable when no progression to ophthalmopathy occurred over 18 months of follow-up. Hyperthyroidism patients were newly diagnosed, with disease duration under 2 months, and aged 18 to 65 years. Exclusion was applied to patients with uncontrolled infections, other autoimmune diseases, pregnancy or lactation. Clinical symptoms, serum thyroxine and TRAb, thyroid ultrasound, and orbital computed tomography formed the basis for the diagnoses. Ficoll-Paque density gradient centrifugation was used to isolate PBMCs from about 10 ml of fresh peripheral blood. Total RNA was extracted with Trizol reagent, and quality was checked on an Agilent 2100 Bioanalyzer. Amplification of TCR beta CDR3 regions was carried out from RNA transcripts. The first round of RT-PCR for the TCR CDR3 was performed with the HTBI primer set and the Qiagen OneStep RT-PCR kit. Libraries were constructed in a second round of multiplex PCR, after which size selection and purification were performed. The libraries were sequenced on an Illumina HiSeq2000 using paired-end 100 bp reads. The published analysis was carried out like this. SOAPnuke was used to process the raw data, with reads discarded if the reads contained adapters or uncalled bases, had a mean Phred below 15, or lacked an exact constant-primer or identifier match. High-quality paired reads were merged with COPE v1.2.5, and unique nucleotide sequences were defined as clonotypes. Clonotypes were aligned to IMGT TRBV, TRBD and TRBJ reference segments using MiTCR v1.1. The analysis was restricted to V-J combinations with a frequency above 0.0001, which together covered about 99% of the repertoires. The TCS score was defined as the ratio of F50 (clonal expansion) to E x V (chaos), calculated using BLOSUM62-based TCRdist between CDR3 peptides within each V-J. Welch's t-statistics and random forest reduced around 550 V-J features to 13, which were used in a naive Bayes classifier (R e1071). The public reads were quality trimmed at Q25 with fastp and then assembled into clones with MiXCR by TCRdb, keeping productive beta chains. Duplicate CDR3 protein sequences are folded into a single record with the most common DNA and genes. TCRdb's processing, not the authors', yielded these V and J calls. For this sample there are about 420,000 distinct CDR3 sequences; approximately 13% appear just once. The biggest ten clones account for about 4.9% of the sample.

From the cysteine through the phenylalanine, the CDR3 covers 18 amino acids. The sequence is cut down to CDR3 DNA, 54 bases in frame from base 1. Here V drops 5 bases and J drops 2 bases, and the junction holds 15 bases not matched to any gene. For CDR1 and CDR2, the germline V gene lists SGHDN and FVKESK. The chain links TRBV14 with TRBJ2-3, with 8 central nucleotides matching TRBD2. The TCR was taken from a woman between 18 and 29 years old with Graves' hyperthyroidism. The sample was blood. DNA sequence: TGTGCCAGCAGCGGATACTGGATTAGCGGGGAATCCACAGATACGCAGTATTTT. The translation is CASSGYWISGESTDTQYF.